This is a list of T cell receptor beta chains from one sample in a study of blood T cell repertoires in COVID-19. TCRdb's table, derived via immunoSEQ multiplex PCR, lists solely in-frame clones and lacks some. The repertoire consists of 300,000 or so clones, with around 86% occurring once and the leading ten covering 1% to 1.5%. The sample taken for sequencing was peripheral blood. The receptor set was obtained from a man between 65 and 85 years old with acute or convalescent COVID-19. CDR3s include the opening cysteine and the closing phenylalanine or tryptophan. D genes are given only for firm matches. A row's size may be missing; if present it is once, few, many or a size class.

v_call	j_call	d_call	clone_size	cdr3_aa	cdr3_nt
TRBV7-8	TRBJ1-3	-	-	CASSLQTDSGNTIYF	TGTGCCAGCAGCCTACAGACGGACTCTGGAAACACCATATATTTT
TRBV5-1	TRBJ2-5	TRBD1	-	CASSAGTGGQETQYF	TGCGCCAGCAGCGCGGGTACAGGGGGCCAAGAGACCCAGTACTTC
TRBV15	TRBJ2-5	TRBD2	-	CATSSIRGGRETQYF	TGTGCCACCAGCAGTATCCGGGGGGGCCGAGAGACCCAGTACTTC
TRBV5-1	TRBJ2-5	TRBD1	-	CASSWGQGKGETQYF	TGCGCCAGCAGCTGGGGACAGGGCAAAGGGGAGACCCAGTACTTC
TRBV4-2	TRBJ2-5	TRBD2	few	CASSQASGGQETQYF	TGTGCCAGCAGCCAAGCTAGCGGGGGTCAAGAGACCCAGTACTTC
TRBV7-3	TRBJ2-3	TRBD1	-	CASSSQGGPDTQYF	TGTGCCAGCAGCTCCCAAGGGGGCCCAGATACGCAGTATTTT
TRBV5-1	TRBJ2-7	TRBD1	-	CASSLLTGQGYEQYF	TGCGCCAGCAGCTTGCTCACGGGACAGGGCTACGAGCAGTACTTC
TRBV5-8	TRBJ2-2	-	-	CASSSTRYSGELFF	TGTGCCAGCAGCTCGACACGTTACTCCGGGGAGCTGTTTTTT
TRBV7-9	TRBJ2-2	TRBD2	few	CASSLGRLAGERTGELFF	TGTGCCAGCAGCTTAGGCCGACTAGCGGGAGAGAGGACCGGGGAGCTGTTTTTT
TRBV2	TRBJ1-1	TRBD1	once	CASSLDRAVGTEAFF	TGTGCCAGCAGCCTGGACAGGGCGGTGGGCACTGAAGCTTTCTTT
TRBV7-8	TRBJ2-7	TRBD2	-	CASSLTSGSSTPYEQYF	TGTGCCAGCAGCTTAACTAGCGGGAGCAGCACTCCGTACGAGCAGTACTTC
TRBV3-1/TRBV3-2	TRBJ1-1	-	-	CASSQAGGNTEAFF	TGTGCCAGCAGCCAAGCCGGGGGAAACACTGAAGCTTTCTTT
TRBV9	TRBJ2-1	TRBD2	-	CASSPFVSGRYNEQFF	TGTGCCAGCAGTCCTTTCGTCAGCGGGAGGTACAATGAGCAGTTCTTC
TRBV19	TRBJ1-1	-	-	CASTDRNTEAFF	TGTGCCTCGACGGACAGGAACACTGAAGCTTTCTTT
TRBV19	TRBJ2-7	-	-	CASSLDSGRGEQYF	TGTGCCAGTAGTCTGGACTCGGGGAGAGGCGAGCAGTACTTC
TRBV5-1	TRBJ2-7	TRBD2	once	CASSPSGTSGGETYEQYF	TGCGCCAGCAGCCCATCCGGGACTAGCGGGGGGGAGACCTACGAGCAGTACTTC
TRBV5-1	TRBJ1-2	TRBD1	-	CASRRGQGDGYTF	TGCGCCAGCAGAAGGGGACAGGGAGATGGCTACACCTTC
TRBV7-2	TRBJ2-3	TRBD1	-	CATKTGYRTDTQYF	TGTGCCACTAAGACAGGGTATCGCACAGATACGCAGTATTTT
TRBV10-3	TRBJ1-2	-	-	CAISESPNRGNYGYTF	TGTGCCATCAGTGAGTCCCCCAATCGAGGGAACTATGGCTACACCTTC
TRBV2	TRBJ2-1	-	-	CASSEMPGDEQFF	TGTGCCAGCAGTGAAATGCCCGGGGATGAGCAGTTCTTC
TRBV30	TRBJ2-3	-	once	CASGFKGADTQYF	TGTGCGTCCGGGTTTAAAGGCGCAGATACGCAGTATTTT
TRBV18	TRBJ2-1	TRBD1	-	CASSPAGGLGSNNEQFF	TGTGCCAGCTCACCAGCAGGGGGCTTAGGATCTAACAATGAGCAGTTCTTC
TRBV20-1	TRBJ2-3	-	-	CSANTDTQYF	TGCAGTGCCAACACAGATACGCAGTATTTT
TRBV18	TRBJ1-2	TRBD1	-	CASSPTDRESGYTF	TGTGCCAGCTCACCTACAGACAGGGAAAGTGGCTACACCTTC
TRBV11-3	TRBJ2-7	TRBD2	-	CASSLGGRFNEQYF	TGTGCCAGCAGCTTGGGCGGGAGGTTTAACGAGCAGTACTTC
TRBV10-3	TRBJ1-3	-	once	CAITGSGNTIYF	TGTGCCATCACGGGCTCTGGAAACACCATATATTTT
TRBV11-2	TRBJ2-7	-	-	CASSPRTVLTAYEQYF	TGTGCCAGCAGCCCCAGGACAGTTCTAACTGCCTACGAGCAGTACTTC
TRBV20-1	TRBJ2-7	-	once	CSASFWRGGSYEQYF	TGCAGTGCTAGTTTTTGGAGAGGAGGCTCCTACGAGCAGTACTTC
TRBV7-2	TRBJ2-5	-	-	CASSPPPLETQYF	TGTGCCAGCAGCCCCCCCCCTCTAGAGACCCAGTACTTC
TRBV27	TRBJ1-5	TRBD1	-	CASRGDRVWQPQHF	TGTGCCAGCAGGGGGGACAGGGTCTGGCAGCCCCAGCATTTT
TRBV9	TRBJ2-6	-	once	CASSLTQSQGRGANVLTF	TGTGCCAGCAGTCTTACCCAGTCCCAGGGGAGAGGGGCCAACGTCCTGACTTTC
TRBV24-1	TRBJ2-1	TRBD2	-	CATSAARGGGRVNEQFF	TGTGCCACCAGTGCCGCCCGTGGAGGCGGGAGGGTCAATGAGCAGTTCTTC
TRBV30	TRBJ1-4	-	-	CAWSPGGYNEKLFF	TGTGCCTGGAGTCCCGGGGGGTATAATGAAAAACTGTTTTTT
TRBV9	TRBJ2-1	TRBD1	-	CASSVGTGFLDEQFF	TGTGCCAGCAGCGTAGGGACAGGGTTTTTGGATGAGCAGTTCTTC
TRBV12-3/TRBV12-4	TRBJ2-7	-	once	CASSSTGLGQYF	TGTGCCAGCAGCTCAACAGGGTTGGGACAGTACTTC
TRBV7-9	TRBJ2-5	-	-	CASSLMSGAETQYF	TGTGCCAGCAGCTTAATGTCTGGGGCCGAGACCCAGTACTTC
TRBV6-5	TRBJ1-4	-	-	CASSYSGQDNEKLFF	TGTGCCAGCAGTTACTCGGGGCAGGACAATGAAAAACTGTTTTTT
TRBV5-4	TRBJ2-5	TRBD1	-	CASGQGGAQETQYF	TGTGCCAGTGGACAGGGGGGGGCCCAAGAGACCCAGTACTTC
TRBV10-3	TRBJ2-2	TRBD1	-	CASRGRSTGELFF	TGTGCCTCGAGGGGGCGTAGCACCGGGGAGCTGTTTTTT
TRBV3-1/TRBV3-2	TRBJ2-3	-	once	CASSQDREAGRTDTQYF	TGTGCCAGCAGCCAAGATAGGGAGGCAGGTCGCACAGATACGCAGTATTTT
TRBV28	TRBJ2-3	-	-	CASSPPGTPSDTQYF	TGTGCCAGCAGCCCCCCAGGTACCCCCTCGGATACGCAGTATTTT
TRBV20-1	TRBJ1-6	-	once	CSASLQGPSPLHF	TGCAGTGCTAGTCTCCAGGGCCCTTCACCCCTCCACTTT
TRBV3-1/TRBV3-2	TRBJ2-5	-	-	CASSLFQGPQETQYF	TGTGCCAGCAGCCTTTTTCAGGGGCCCCAAGAGACCCAGTACTTC
TRBV4-2	TRBJ2-7	TRBD2	-	CASSHLAGGYYEQYF	TGTGCCAGCAGCCATTTAGCGGGGGGTTACTACGAGCAGTACTTC
TRBV2	TRBJ1-5	-	-	CASNLLGQPQHF	TGTGCCAGCAATCTTCTGGGCCAGCCCCAGCATTTT
TRBV18	TRBJ2-5	TRBD1	once	CASSPRQGARETQYF	TGTGCCAGCTCACCAAGACAGGGGGCACGAGAGACCCAGTACTTC
TRBV4-2	TRBJ1-2	-	-	CASSQAGTSVNGYTF	TGTGCCAGCAGCCAAGCTGGCACATCAGTTAATGGCTACACCTTC
TRBV6-2/TRBV6-3	TRBJ2-1	TRBD2	-	CASSYILAGNNEQFF	TGTGCCAGCAGTTATATTCTAGCGGGAAACAATGAGCAGTTCTTC
TRBV5-1	TRBJ1-3	-	-	CASSSSTGYGGNTIYF	TGCGCCAGCAGCTCCTCGACAGGTTACGGTGGAAACACCATATATTTT
TRBV4-2	TRBJ1-2	-	-	CASSQGINYGYTF	TGTGCCAGCAGCCAAGGTATAAACTATGGCTACACCTTC
TRBV12-3/TRBV12-4	TRBJ2-1	-	-	CASRGTYNEQFF	TGTGCCAGCAGGGGGACTTACAATGAGCAGTTCTTC
TRBV5-1	TRBJ1-2	-	-	CASSLPGDGYTF	TGCGCCAGCAGCTTACCCGGGGATGGCTACACCTTC
TRBV4-1	TRBJ1-2	-	-	CASSTDIYGYTF	TGCGCCAGCAGCACTGACATCTATGGCTACACCTTC
TRBV5-6	TRBJ1-4	-	-	CASSLRGEGEKLFF	TGTGCCAGCAGCCTCCGGGGAGAGGGTGAAAAACTGTTTTTT